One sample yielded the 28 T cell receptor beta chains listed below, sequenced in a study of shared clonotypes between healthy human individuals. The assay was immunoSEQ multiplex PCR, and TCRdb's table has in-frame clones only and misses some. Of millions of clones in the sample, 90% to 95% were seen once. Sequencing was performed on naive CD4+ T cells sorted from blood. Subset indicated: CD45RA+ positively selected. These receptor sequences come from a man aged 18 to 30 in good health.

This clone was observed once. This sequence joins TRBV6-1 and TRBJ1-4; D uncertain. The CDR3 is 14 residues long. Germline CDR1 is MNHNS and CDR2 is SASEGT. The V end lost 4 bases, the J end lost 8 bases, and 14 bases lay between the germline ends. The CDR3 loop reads CASSAQTSQEKLFF. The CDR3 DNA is TGTGCCAGCAGTGCCCAGACAAGCCAGGAAAAACTGTTTTTT.

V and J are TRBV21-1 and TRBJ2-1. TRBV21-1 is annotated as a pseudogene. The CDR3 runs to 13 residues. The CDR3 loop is CPGAERIYNEQFF. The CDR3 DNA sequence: TGCCCCGGGGCGGAGCGGATCTACAATGAGCAGTTCTTC.

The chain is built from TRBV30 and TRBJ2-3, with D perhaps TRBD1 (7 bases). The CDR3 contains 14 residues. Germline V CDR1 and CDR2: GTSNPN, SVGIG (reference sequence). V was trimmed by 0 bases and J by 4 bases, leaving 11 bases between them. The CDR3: CAWSVSRGADTQYF. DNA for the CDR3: TGTGCCTGGAGTGTGTCCAGGGGGGCAGATACGCAGTATTTT. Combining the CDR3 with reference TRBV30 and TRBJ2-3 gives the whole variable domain SQTIHQWPATLVQPVGSPLSLECTVEGTSNPNLYWYRQAAGRGLQLLFYSVGIGQISSEVPQNLSASRPQDRQFILSSKKLLLSDSGFYLCAWSVSRGADTQYFGPGTRLTVL.

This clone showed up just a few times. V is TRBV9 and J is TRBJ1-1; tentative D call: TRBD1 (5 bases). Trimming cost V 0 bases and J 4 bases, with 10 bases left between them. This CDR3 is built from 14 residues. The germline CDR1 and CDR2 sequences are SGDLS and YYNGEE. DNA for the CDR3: TGTGCCAGCAGCGTAGCGGGGGAGAGCACTGAAGCTTTCTTT. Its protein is CASSVAGESTEAFF.

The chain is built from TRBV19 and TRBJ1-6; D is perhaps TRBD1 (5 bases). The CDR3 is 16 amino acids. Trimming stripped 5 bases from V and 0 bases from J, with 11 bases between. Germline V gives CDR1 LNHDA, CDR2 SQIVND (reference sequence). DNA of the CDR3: TGTGCCAGTAGTCCCGAGGGGAGCTCCTATAATTCACCCCTCCACTTT. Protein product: CASSPEGSSYNSPLHF. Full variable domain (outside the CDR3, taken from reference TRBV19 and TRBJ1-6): DGGITQSPKYLFRKEGQNVTLSCEQNLNHDAMYWYRQDPGQGLRLIYYSQIVNDFQKGDIAEGYSVSREKKESFPLTVTSAQKNPTAFYLCASSPEGSSYNSPLHFGNGTRLTVT.

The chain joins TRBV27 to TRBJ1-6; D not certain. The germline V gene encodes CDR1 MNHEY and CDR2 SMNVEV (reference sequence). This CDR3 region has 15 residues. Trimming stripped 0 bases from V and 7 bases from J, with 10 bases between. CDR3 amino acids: CASSLSSGTNSPLHF. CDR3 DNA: TGTGCCAGCAGTTTATCATCCGGCACAAATTCACCCCTCCACTTT.

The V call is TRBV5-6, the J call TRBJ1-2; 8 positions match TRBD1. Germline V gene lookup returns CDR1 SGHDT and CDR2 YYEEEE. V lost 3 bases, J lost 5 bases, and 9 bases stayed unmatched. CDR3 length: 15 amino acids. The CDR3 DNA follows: TGTGCCAGCAGCTACGGCTCAACAGGGGGTTATGGCTACACCTTC. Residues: CASSYGSTGGYGYTF.

The CDR3 loop reads CAWSVGLAGGLETQYF. The CDR3, as DNA: TGTGCCTGGAGTGTAGGCCTAGCGGGAGGTTTGGAGACCCAGTACTTC. The chain joins TRBV30 to TRBJ2-5; 11 bases fit TRBD2. Losses at the gene ends were 0 bases for V and 5 bases for J; bases not matched to a gene: 8. The V gene's germline CDR1 is GTSNPN and CDR2 SVGIG (reference sequence). The CDR3 totals 16 residues. Based on the CDR3 plus reference TRBV30 and TRBJ2-5, the full variable domain is SQTIHQWPATLVQPVGSPLSLECTVEGTSNPNLYWYRQAAGRGLQLLFYSVGIGQISSEVPQNLSASRPQDRQFILSSKKLLLSDSGFYLCAWSVGLAGGLETQYFGPGTRLLVL.

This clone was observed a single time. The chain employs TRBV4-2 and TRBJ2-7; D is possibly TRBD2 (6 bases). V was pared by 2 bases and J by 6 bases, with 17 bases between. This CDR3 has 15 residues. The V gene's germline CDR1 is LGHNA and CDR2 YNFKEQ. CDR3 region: CASSQLLAKGLEQYF. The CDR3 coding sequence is TGTGCCAGCAGCCAACTACTAGCAAAGGGTCTCGAGCAGTACTTC.

The CDR3 bases are TGTGCCAGTAGTATTGACCTCCATCAGCCCCAGCATTTT. Translated, it gives CASSIDLHQPQHF. The chain has TRBV19 and TRBJ1-5; no clear D. V dropped 3 bases and J dropped 5 bases, with 8 bases sitting between them. CDR1 and CDR2 (germline): LNHDA, SQIVND (reference sequence). CDR3 length: 13 amino acids.

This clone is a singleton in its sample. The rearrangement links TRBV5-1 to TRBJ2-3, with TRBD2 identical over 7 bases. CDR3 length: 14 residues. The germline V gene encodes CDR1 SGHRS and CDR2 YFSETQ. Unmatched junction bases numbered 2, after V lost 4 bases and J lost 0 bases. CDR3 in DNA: TGCGCCAGCAGCGGGGAGGGAAGCACAGATACGCAGTATTTT. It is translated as CASSGEGSTDTQYF.

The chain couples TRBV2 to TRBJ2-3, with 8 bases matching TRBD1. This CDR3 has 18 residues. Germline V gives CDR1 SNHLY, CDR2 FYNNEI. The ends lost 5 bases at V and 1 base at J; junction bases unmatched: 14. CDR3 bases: TGTGCCAGCAGTAGAATCGGGACAGGAATTATTGGCACAGATACGCAGTATTTT. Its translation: CASSRIGTGIIGTDTQYF.

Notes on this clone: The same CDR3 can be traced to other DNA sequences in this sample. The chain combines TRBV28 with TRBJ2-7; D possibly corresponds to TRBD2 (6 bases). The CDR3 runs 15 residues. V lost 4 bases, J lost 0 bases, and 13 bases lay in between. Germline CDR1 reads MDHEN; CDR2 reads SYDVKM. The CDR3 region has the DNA TGTGCCAGCAGTTCCACCGGGACTGGCTCCTACGAGCAGTACTTC. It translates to CASSSTGTGSYEQYF.

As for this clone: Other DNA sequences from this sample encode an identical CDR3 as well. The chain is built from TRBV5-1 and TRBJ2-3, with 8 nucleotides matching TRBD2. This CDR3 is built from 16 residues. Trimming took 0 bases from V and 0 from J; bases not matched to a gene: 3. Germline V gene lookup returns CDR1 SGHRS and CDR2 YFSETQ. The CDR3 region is CASSLGSSGSTDTQYF. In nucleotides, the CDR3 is TGCGCCAGCAGCTTGGGATCTAGCGGGAGCACAGATACGCAGTATTTT.

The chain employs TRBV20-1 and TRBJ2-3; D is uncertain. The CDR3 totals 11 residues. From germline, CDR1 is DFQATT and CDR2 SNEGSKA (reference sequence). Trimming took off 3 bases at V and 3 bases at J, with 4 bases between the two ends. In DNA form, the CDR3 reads TGCAGTGCTAGTTGGACAGATACGCAGTATTTT. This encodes CSASWTDTQYF.

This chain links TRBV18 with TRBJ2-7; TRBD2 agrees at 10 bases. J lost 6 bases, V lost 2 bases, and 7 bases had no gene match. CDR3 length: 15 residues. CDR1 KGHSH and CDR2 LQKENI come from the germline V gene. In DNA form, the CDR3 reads TGTGCCAGCTCACCATCAACTAGCGGGGTCGGCGAGCAGTACTTC. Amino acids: CASSPSTSGVGEQYF.

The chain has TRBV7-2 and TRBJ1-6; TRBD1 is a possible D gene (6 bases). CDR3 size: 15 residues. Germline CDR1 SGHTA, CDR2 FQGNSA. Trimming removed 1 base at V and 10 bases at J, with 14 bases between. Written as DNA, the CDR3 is TGTGCCAGCAGCTTAGTAGGAGGCAGGGGCTCACCCCTCCACTTT. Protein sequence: CASSLVGGRGSPLHF.

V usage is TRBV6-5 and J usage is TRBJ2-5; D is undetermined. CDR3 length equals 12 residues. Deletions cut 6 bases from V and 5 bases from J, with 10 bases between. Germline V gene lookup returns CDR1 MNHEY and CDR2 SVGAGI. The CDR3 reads CASSYQVETQYF. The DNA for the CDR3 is TGTGCCAGCAGCTACCAAGTCGAGACCCAGTACTTC.

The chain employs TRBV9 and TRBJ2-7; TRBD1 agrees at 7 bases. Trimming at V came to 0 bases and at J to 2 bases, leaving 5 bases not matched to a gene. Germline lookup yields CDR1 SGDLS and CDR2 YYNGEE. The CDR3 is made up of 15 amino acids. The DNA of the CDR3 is TGTGCCAGCAGCGTAGCGACAGGGATTACCTACGAGCAGTACTTC. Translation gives CASSVATGITYEQYF.

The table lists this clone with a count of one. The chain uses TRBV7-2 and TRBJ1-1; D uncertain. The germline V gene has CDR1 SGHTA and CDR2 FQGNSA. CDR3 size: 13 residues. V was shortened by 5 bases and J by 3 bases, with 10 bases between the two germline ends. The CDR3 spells CASSHSGDTEAFF. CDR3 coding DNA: TGTGCCAGCAGCCATTCTGGTGACACTGAAGCTTTCTTT.

Written as DNA, the CDR3 is TGTGCCAGCAGGGCCCTAGCGGGAGGGGAGACCCAGTACTTC. It is translated as CASRALAGGETQYF. The V gene is TRBV6-1, the J gene TRBJ2-5; 12 positions match TRBD2. Germline assignment: CDR1 MNHNS and CDR2 SASEGT. V lost 6 bases to trimming and J lost 5 bases; unmatched junction nucleotides: 4. The CDR3 loop spans 14 amino acids.

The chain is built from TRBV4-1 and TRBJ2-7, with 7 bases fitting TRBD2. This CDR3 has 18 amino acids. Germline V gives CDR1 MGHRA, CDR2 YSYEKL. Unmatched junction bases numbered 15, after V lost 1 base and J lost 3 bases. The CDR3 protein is CASSQGAGNTPNIYEQYF. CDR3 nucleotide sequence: TGCGCCAGCAGCCAAGGAGCGGGAAACACCCCGAATATCTACGAGCAGTACTTC.

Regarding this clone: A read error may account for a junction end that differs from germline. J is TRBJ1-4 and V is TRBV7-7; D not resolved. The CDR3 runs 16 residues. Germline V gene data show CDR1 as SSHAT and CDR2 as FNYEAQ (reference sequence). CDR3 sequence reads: CASSLAPGLKTGKLFF. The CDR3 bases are TGTGCTAGCAGCTTAGCACCAGGACTTAAAACGGGAAAACTGTTTTTT.

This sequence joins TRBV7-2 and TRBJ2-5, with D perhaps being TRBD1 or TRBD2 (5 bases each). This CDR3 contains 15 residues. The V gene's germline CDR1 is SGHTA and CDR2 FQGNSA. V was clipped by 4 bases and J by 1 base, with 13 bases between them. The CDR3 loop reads CASSWGKGGQETQYF. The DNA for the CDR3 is TGTGCCAGCAGCTGGGGGAAAGGAGGCCAAGAGACCCAGTACTTC. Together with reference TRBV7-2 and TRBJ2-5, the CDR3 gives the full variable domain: GAGVSQSPSNKVTEKGKDVELRCDPISGHTALYWYRQSLGQGLEFLIYFQGNSAPDKSGLPSDRFSAERTGGSVSTLTIQRTQQEDSAVYLCASSWGKGGQETQYFGPGTRLLVL.

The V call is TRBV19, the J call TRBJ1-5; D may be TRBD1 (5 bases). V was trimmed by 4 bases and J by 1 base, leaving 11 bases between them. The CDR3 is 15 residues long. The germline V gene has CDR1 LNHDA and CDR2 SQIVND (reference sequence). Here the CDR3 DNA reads TGTGCCAGTAGTAAGAGACAGAACAGCAATCAGCCCCAGCATTTT. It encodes CASSKRQNSNQPQHF.

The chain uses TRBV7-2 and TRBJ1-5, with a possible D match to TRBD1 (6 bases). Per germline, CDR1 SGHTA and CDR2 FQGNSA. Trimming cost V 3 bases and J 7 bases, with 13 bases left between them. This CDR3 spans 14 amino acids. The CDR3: CASSFDTGSQPQHF. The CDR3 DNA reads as TGTGCCAGCAGCTTTGACACAGGGTCCCAGCCCCAGCATTTT.

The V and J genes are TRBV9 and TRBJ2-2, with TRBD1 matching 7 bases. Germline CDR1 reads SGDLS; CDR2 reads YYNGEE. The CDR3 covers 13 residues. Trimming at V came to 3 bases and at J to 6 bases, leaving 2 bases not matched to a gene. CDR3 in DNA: TGTGCCAGCAGCGCCCAGGGGGCCGGGGAGCTGTTTTTT. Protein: CASSAQGAGELFF.

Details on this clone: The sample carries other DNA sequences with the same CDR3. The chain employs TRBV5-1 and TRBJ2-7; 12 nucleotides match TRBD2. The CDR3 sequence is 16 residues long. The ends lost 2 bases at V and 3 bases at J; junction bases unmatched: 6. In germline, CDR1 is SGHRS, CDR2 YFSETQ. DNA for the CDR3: TGCGCCAGCAGCTTAACTGGGACTAGCGGGTACTACGAGCAGTACTTC. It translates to CASSLTGTSGYYEQYF.